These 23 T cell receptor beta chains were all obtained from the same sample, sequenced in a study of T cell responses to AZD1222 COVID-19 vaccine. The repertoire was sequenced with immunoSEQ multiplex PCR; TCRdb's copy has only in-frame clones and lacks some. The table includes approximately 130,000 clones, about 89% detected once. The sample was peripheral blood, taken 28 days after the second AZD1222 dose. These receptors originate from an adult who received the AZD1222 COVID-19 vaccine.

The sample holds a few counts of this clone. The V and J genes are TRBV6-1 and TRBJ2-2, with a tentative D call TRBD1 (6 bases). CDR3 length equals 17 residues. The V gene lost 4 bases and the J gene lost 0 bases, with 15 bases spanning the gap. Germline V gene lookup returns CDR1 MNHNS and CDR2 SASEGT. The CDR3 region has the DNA TGTGCCAGCAGTGTCGTGAGGGACATCGCGAACACCGGGGAGCTGTTTTTT. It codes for CASSVVRDIANTGELFF.

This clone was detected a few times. The CDR3 DNA sequence: TGTGCCAGCAGCCCGCAACAGGGGGCGGGCTACACCTTC. This gives the protein CASSPQQGAGYTF. The chain couples TRBV7-9 to TRBJ1-2; 9 bases are a match to TRBD1. Germline CDR1 reads SEHNR; CDR2 reads FQNEAQ (reference sequence). The CDR3 runs to 13 residues. J gave up 8 bases and V 5 bases, and 6 bases lay outside the gene matches.

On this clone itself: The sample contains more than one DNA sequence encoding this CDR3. The CDR3 loop reads CASSQGTGFNQPQHF. The DNA of the CDR3 is TGCGCCAGCAGCCAAGGTACAGGGTTTAATCAGCCCCAGCATTTT. The J gene is TRBJ1-5, the V gene TRBV4-3, with a weak D call TRBD1 (6 bases). The CDR3 extends over 15 amino acids. The V and J ends lost 1 base and 4 bases respectively, with 11 bases between them. Germline loops: CDR1 LGHNA, CDR2 YSLEER.

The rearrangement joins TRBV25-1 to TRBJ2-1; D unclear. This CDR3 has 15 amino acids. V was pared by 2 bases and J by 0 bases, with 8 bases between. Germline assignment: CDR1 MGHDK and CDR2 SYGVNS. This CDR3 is CASSEGESSYNEQFF. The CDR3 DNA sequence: TGTGCCAGCAGTGAAGGTGAGAGCTCCTACAATGAGCAGTTCTTC.

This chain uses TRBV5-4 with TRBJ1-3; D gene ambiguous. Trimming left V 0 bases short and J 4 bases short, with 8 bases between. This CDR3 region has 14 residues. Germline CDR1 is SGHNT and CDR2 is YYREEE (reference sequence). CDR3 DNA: TGTGCCAGCAGCTTGGAAGGAAGGGGAAACACCATATATTTT. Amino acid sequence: CASSLEGRGNTIYF.

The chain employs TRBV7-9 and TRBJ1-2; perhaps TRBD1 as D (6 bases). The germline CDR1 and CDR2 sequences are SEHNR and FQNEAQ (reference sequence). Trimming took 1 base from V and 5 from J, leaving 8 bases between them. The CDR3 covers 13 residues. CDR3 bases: TGTGCCAGCAGCTTAGGCAGGGGTTATGGCTACACCTTC. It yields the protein CASSLGRGYGYTF. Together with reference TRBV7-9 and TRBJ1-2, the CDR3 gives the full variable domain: DTGVSQNPRHKITKRGQNVTFRCDPISEHNRLYWYRQTLGQGPEFLTYFQNEAQLEKSRLLSDRFSAERPKGSFSTLEIQRTEQGDSAMYLCASSLGRGYGYTFGSGTRLTVV.

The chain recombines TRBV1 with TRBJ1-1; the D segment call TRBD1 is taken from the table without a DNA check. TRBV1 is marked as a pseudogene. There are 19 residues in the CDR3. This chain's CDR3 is CTSSQVGVRGVLGNTEAFF. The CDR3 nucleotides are TGCACCAGCAGCCAAGTGGGGGTCAGGGGCGTACTTGGGAACACTGAAGCTTTCTTT.

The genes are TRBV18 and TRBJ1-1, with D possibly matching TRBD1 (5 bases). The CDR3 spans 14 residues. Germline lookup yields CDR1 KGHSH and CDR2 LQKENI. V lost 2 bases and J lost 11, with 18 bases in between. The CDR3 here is CASSPDRRTLIAFF. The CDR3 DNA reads TGTGCCAGCTCACCAGATCGCCGGACACTGATTGCTTTCTTT.

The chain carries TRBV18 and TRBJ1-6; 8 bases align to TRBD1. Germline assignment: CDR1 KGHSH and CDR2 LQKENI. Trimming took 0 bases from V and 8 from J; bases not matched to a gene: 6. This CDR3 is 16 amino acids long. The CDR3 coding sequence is TGTGCCAGCTCACCACCGGCGCAGGGGGCCGATTCACCCCTCCACTTT. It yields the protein CASSPPAQGADSPLHF. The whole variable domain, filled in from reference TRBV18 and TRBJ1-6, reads NAGVMQNPRHLVRRRGQEARLRCSPMKGHSHVYWYRQLPEEGLKFMVYLQKENIIDESGMPKERFSAEFPKEGPSILRIQQVVRGDSAAYFCASSPPAQGADSPLHFGNGTRLTVT.

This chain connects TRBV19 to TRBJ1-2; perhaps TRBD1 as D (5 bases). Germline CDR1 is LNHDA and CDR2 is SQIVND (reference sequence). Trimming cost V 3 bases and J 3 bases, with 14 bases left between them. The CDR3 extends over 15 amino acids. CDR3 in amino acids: CASSISDGGDYGYTF. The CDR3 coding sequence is TGTGCCAGTAGTATTAGCGACGGAGGGGACTATGGCTACACCTTC.

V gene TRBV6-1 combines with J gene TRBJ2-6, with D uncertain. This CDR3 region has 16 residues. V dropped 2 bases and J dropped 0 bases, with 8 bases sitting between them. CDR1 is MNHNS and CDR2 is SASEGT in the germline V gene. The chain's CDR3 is CASSEFVFSGANVLTF. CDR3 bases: TGTGCCAGCAGTGAATTTGTGTTCTCTGGGGCCAACGTCCTGACTTTC.

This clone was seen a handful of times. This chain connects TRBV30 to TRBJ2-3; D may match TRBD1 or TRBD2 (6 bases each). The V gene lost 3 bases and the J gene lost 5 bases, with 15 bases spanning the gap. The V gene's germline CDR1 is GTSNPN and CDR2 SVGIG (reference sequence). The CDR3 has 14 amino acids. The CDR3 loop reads CAWSLGGPGDTQYF. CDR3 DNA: TGTGCCTGGAGCCTCGGGGGCCCAGGAGATACGCAGTATTTT.

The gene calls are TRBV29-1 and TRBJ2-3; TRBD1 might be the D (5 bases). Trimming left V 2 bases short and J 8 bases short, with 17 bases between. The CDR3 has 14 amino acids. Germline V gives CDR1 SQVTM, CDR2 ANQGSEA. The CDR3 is CSVELGPRSGTQYF. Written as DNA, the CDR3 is TGCAGCGTTGAATTGGGGCCCCGATCGGGTACGCAGTATTTT.

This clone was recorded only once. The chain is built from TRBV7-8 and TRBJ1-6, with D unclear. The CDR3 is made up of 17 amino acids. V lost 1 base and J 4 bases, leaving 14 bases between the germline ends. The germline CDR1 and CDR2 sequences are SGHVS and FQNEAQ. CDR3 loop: CASSLVLGHSYNSPLHF. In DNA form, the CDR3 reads TGTGCCAGCAGCTTAGTGCTTGGGCACAGTTATAATTCACCCCTCCACTTT. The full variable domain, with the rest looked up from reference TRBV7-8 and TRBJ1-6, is GAGVSQSPRYKVAKRGQDVALRCDPISGHVSLFWYQQALGQGPEFLTYFQNEAQLDKSGLPSDRFFAERPEGSVSTLKIQRTQQEDSAVYLCASSLVLGHSYNSPLHFGNGTRLTVT.

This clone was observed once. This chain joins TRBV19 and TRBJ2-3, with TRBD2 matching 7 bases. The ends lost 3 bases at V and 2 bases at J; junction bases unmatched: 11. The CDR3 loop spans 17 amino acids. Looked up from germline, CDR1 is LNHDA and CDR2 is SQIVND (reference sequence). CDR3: CASSMPPGGGPTDTQYF. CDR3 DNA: TGTGCCAGTAGTATGCCCCCCGGCGGGGGTCCCACAGATACGCAGTATTTT. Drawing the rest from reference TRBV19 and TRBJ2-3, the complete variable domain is DGGITQSPKYLFRKEGQNVTLSCEQNLNHDAMYWYRQDPGQGLRLIYYSQIVNDFQKGDIAEGYSVSREKKESFPLTVTSAQKNPTAFYLCASSMPPGGGPTDTQYFGPGTRLTVL.

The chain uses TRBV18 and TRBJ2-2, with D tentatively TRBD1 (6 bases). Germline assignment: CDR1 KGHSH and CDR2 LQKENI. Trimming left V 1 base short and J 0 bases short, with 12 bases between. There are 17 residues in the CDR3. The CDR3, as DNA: TGTGCCAGCTCACCACAAGCCGGGACACCGAACACCGGGGAGCTGTTTTTT. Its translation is CASSPQAGTPNTGELFF.

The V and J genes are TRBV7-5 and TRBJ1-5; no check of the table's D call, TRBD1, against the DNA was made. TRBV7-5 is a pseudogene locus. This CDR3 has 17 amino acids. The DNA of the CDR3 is TGTGCCAGAAGCCCCACCGGCGGACAGGGGCGAAATCAGCCCCAGCATTTT. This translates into CARSPTGGQGRNQPQHF.

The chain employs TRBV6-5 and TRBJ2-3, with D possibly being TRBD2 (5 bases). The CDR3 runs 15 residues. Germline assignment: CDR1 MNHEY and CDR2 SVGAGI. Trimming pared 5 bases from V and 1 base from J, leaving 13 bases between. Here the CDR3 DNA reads TGTGCCAGCAGTAGCGCCATGAGGGGCACAGATACGCAGTATTTT. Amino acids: CASSSAMRGTDTQYF.

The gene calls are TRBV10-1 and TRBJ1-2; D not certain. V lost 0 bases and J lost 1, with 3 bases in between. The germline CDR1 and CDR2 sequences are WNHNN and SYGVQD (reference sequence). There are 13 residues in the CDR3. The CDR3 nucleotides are TGCGCCAGCAGTGAGTCGGTTAACTATGGCTACACCTTC. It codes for CASSESVNYGYTF.

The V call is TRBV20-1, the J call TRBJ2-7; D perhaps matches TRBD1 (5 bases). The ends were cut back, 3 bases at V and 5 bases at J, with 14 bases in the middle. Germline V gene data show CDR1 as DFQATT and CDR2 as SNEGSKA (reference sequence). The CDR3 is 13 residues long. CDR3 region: CSASLRVGNEQYF. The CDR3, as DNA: TGCAGTGCTAGTCTCAGGGTGGGCAACGAGCAGTACTTC.

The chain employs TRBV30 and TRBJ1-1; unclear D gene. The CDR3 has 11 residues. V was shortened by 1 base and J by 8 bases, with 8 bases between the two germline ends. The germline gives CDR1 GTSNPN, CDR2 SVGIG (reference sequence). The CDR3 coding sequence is TGTGCCTGGAGTGGATCTAGCGAAGCTTTCTTT. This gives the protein CAWSGSSEAFF.

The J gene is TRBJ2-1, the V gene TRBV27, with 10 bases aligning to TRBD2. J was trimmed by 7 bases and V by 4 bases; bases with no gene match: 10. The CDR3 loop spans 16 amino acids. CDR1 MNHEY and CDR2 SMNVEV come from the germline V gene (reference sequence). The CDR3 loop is CASSYLSGGAANEQFF. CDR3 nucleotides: TGTGCCAGCAGTTACCTAAGCGGGGGGGCCGCGAATGAGCAGTTCTTC.

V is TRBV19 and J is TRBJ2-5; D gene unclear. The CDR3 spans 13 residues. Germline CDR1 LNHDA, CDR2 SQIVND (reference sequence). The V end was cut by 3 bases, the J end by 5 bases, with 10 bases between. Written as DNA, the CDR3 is TGTGCCAGTAGTATCCTGGGCTGGGAGACCCAGTACTTC. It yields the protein CASSILGWETQYF.